This TCR beta chain was identified during a study of blood T cell repertoires in COVID-19. Looked up from germline, CDR1 is MDHEN and CDR2 is SYDVKM. The CDR3 runs to 15 residues. The V gene lost 4 bases and the J gene lost 5 bases, with 17 bases spanning the gap. TCRdb's copy holds only in-frame clones and misses some; the assay was immunoSEQ multiplex PCR. The sample consists of 270,000 or so clones, about four fifths of them appearing once. This rearrangement joins TRBV28 to TRBJ1-2; D is unclear. Sequencing was carried out using PBMCs or T cells enriched from blood (not recorded which). The receptor was derived from a man aged 45-65 years who had recovered from COVID-19. In nucleotides, the CDR3 is TGTGCCAGCAGTTCATTGACTTCTAACTCTTATGGCTACACCTTC. This encodes CASSSLTSNSYGYTF.